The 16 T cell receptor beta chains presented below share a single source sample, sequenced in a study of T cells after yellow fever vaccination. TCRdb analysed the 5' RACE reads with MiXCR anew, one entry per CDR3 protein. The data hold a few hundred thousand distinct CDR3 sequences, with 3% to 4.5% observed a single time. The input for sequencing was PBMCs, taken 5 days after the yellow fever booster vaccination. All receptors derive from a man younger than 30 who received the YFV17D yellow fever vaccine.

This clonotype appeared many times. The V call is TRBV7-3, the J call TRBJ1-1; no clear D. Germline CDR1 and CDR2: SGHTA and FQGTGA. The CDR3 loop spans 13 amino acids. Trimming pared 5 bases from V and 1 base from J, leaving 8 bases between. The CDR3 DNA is TGTGCCAGCAGCGCCCTGGGGAACACTGAAGCTTTCTTT. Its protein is CASSALGNTEAFF.

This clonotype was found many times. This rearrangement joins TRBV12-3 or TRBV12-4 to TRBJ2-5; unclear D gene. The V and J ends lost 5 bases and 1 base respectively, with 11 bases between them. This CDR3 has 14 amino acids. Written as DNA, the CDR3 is TGTGCCAGCAGTCCCAGACACCTCCAAGAGACCCAGTACTTC. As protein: CASSPRHLQETQYF.

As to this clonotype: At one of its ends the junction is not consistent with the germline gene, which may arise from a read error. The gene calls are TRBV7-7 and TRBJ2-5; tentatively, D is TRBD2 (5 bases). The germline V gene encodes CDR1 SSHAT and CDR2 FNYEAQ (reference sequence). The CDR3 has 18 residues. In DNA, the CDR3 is TGTGCTAGCAGCTTAGGGAGAGCTCAACGGTCGGACCAAGAGACCCAGTACTTC. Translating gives CASSLGRAQRSDQETQYF.

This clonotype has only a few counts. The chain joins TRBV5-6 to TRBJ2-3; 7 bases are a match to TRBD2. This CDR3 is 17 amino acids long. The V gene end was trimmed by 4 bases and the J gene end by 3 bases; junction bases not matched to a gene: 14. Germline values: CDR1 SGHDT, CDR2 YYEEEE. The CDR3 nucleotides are TGTGCCAGCAGCCCACGGGGCGCGGGGGTTAAAACAGATACGCAGTATTTT. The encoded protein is CASSPRGAGVKTDTQYF.

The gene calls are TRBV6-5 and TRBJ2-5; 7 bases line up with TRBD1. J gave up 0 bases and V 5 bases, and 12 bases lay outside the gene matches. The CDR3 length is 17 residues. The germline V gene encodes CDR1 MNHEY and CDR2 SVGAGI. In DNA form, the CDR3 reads TGTGCCAGCAGTCGAACTTACAGGGGATTAAACCAAGAGACCCAGTACTTC. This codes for CASSRTYRGLNQETQYF.

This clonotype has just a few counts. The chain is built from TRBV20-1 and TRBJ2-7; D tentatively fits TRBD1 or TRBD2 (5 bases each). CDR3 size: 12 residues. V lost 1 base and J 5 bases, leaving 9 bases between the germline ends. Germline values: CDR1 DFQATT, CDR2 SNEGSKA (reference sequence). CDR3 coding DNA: TGCAGTGCTAGAGGGGGGACCCACGAGCAGTACTTC. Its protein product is CSARGGTHEQYF.

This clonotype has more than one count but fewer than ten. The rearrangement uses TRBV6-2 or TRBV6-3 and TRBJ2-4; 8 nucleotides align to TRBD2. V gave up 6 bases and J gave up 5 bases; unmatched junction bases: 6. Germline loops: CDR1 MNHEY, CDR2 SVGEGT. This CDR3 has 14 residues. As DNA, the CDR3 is TGTGCCAGCAGGGAGAGCGGGGGACAAAACATTCAGTACTTC. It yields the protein CASRESGGQNIQYF.

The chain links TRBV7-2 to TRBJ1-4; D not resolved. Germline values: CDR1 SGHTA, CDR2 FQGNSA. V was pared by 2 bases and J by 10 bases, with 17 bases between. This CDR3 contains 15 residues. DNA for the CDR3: TGTGCCAGCAGCTTAATGGGGAGTTTGGTGGGAAAACTGTTTTTT. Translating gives CASSLMGSLVGKLFF.

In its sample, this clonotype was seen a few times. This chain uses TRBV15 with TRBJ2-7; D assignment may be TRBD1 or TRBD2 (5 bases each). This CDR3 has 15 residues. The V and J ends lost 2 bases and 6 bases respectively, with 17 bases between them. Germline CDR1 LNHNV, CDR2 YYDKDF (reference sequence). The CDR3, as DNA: TGTGCCACCAGCAGACCGGGGACGACGGAGCGCGAGCAGTACTTC. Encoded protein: CATSRPGTTEREQYF.

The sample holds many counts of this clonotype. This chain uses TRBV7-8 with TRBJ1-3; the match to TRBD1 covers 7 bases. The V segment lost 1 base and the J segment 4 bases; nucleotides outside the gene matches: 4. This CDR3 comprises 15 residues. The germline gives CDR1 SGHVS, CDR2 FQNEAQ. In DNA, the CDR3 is TGTGCCAGCAGCTTAGACAGGGGCCGGGGAAACACCATATATTTT. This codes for CASSLDRGRGNTIYF.

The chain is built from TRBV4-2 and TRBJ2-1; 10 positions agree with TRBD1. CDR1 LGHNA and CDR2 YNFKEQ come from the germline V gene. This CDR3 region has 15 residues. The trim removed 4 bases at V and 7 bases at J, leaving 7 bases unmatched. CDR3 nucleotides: TGTGCCAGCAGCCTCCGGGACAGGGGTCAAAATGAGCAGTTCTTC. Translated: CASSLRDRGQNEQFF.

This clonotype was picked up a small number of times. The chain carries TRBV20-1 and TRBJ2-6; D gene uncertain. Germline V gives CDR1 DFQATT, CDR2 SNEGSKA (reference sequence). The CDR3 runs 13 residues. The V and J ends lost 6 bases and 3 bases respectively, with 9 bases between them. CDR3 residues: CSAVVGGANVLTF. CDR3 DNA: TGCAGTGCCGTAGTGGGTGGGGCCAACGTCCTGACTTTC.

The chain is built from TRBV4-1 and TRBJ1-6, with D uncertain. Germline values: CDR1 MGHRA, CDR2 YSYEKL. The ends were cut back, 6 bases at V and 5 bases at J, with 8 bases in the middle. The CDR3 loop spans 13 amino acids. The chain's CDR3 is CASRLYDNSPLHF. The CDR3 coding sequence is TGCGCCAGCAGGCTGTATGATAATTCACCCCTCCACTTT.

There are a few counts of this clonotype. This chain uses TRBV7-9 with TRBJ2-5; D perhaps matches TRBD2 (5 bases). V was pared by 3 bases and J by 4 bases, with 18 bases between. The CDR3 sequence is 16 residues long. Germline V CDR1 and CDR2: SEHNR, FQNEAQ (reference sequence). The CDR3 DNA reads TGTGCCAGCAGCTTCTCACTAACTCGTCGGGGAGAGACCCAGTACTTC. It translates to CASSFSLTRRGETQYF.

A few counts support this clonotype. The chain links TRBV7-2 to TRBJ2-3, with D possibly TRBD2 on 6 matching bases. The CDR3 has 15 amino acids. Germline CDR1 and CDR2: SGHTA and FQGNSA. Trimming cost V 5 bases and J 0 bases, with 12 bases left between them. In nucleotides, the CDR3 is TGTGCCAGCAGCCAGTGGAGGGGTAGCACAGATACGCAGTATTTT. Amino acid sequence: CASSQWRGSTDTQYF.

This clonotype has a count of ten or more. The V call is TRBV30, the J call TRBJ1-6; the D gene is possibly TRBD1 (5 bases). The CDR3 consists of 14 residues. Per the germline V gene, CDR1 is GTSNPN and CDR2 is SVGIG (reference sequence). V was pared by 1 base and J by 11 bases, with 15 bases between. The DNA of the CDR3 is TGTGCCTGGAGTGGGACGGGGCTTAGGGCACCCCTCCACTTT. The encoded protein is CAWSGTGLRAPLHF.